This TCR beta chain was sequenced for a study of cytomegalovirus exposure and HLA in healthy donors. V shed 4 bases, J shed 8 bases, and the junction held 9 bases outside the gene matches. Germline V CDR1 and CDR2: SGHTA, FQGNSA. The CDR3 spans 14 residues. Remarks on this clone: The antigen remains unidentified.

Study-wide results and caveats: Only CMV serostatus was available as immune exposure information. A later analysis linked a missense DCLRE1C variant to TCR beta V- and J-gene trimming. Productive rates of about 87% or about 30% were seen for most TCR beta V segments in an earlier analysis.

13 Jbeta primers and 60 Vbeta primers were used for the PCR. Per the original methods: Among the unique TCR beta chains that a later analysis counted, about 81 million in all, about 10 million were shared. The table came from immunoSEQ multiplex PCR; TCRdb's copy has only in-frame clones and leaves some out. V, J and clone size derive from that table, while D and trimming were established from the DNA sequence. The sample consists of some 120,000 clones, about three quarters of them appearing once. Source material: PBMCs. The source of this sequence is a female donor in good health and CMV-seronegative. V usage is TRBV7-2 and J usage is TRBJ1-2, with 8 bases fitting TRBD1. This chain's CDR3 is CASSSGGARFGYTF. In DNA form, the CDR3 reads TGTGCCAGCAGCTCAGGGGGCGCAAGATTCGGCTACACCTTC. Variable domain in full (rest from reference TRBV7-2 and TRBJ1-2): GAGVSQSPSNKVTEKGKDVELRCDPISGHTALYWYRQSLGQGLEFLIYFQGNSAPDKSGLPSDRFSAERTGGSVSTLTIQRTQQEDSAVYLCASSSGGARFGYTFGSGTRLTVV.